Listed here are 24 T cell receptor beta chains from one sample, sequenced in a study of OX40 agonist ivuxolimab in advanced cancers. TCRdb's table, derived via immunoSEQ multiplex PCR, lists solely in-frame clones and lacks some. The table records about 53,000 clones, approximately 90% of them present only once. The material was CD4+ or CD8+ T cells sorted from blood, obtained in a trial of the OX40 agonist ivuxolimab. The receptors come from an adult with an advanced solid tumor such as melanoma, head and neck, liver or kidney cancer.

J is TRBJ1-1 and V is TRBV28; D perhaps matches TRBD1 (6 bases). CDR1 is MDHEN and CDR2 is SYDVKM in the germline V gene. V gave up 4 bases and J gave up 1 base, with 10 bases separating them. The CDR3 is 14 amino acids. The CDR3 DNA reads TGTGCCAGCAGTTCGCCAGGGGCGAACACTGAAGCTTTCTTT. Translating it yields CASSSPGANTEAFF.

Only one count was recorded for this clone. DNA of the CDR3: TGTGCCAGCAGCCTCCCTATGGGGGCTAGCCAAAGCACAGATACGCAGTATTTT. This codes for CASSLPMGASQSTDTQYF. This rearrangement joins TRBV7-9 to TRBJ2-3, with D possibly TRBD1 on 6 matching bases. V dropped 5 bases and J dropped 0 bases, with 21 bases sitting between them. CDR1 and CDR2 (germline): SEHNR, FQNEAQ (reference sequence). The CDR3 runs to 18 residues.

CDR3 in DNA: TGTGCCAGCTCAGACATGAACACTGAAGCTTTCTTT. It is translated as CASSDMNTEAFF. This chain uses TRBV18 with TRBJ1-1; D not resolved. Per germline, CDR1 KGHSH and CDR2 LQKENI. Trimming stripped 5 bases from V and 0 bases from J, with 4 bases between. The CDR3 sequence is 12 residues long.

In this sample, this clone turned up a few times. The chain has TRBV7-9 and TRBJ1-1; TRBD1 matches 7 bases. Germline V gene lookup returns CDR1 SEHNR and CDR2 FQNEAQ (reference sequence). The CDR3 runs 15 residues. The junction had 7 bases not matched to a gene; V was cut back by 5 bases and J by 1 base. The CDR3 reads CASSPQTGSNTEAFF. CDR3 nucleotide sequence: TGTGCCAGCAGCCCCCAGACAGGGTCGAACACTGAAGCTTTCTTT.

This chain joins TRBV4-2 and TRBJ1-2; D is undetermined. Germline CDR1 reads LGHNA; CDR2 reads YNFKEQ. This CDR3 is 15 amino acids long. Trimming left V 0 bases short and J 1 base short, with 9 bases between. The CDR3 DNA follows: TGTGCCAGCAGCCAAGACACGGGGAATAACTATGGCTACACCTTC. Protein: CASSQDTGNNYGYTF.

The chain uses TRBV7-9 and TRBJ1-2; 7 bases agree with TRBD1. CDR3 length equals 13 residues. Germline assignment: CDR1 SEHNR and CDR2 FQNEAQ (reference sequence). V trimming: 4 bases; J trimming: 3 bases; junction bases outside the gene matches: 2. Here the CDR3 reads CASSSTGDYGYTF. CDR3 in DNA: TGTGCCAGCAGCTCCACAGGGGACTATGGCTACACCTTC.

This chain uses TRBV19 with TRBJ1-2; weak D call: TRBD1 (5 bases). Germline V CDR1 and CDR2: LNHDA, SQIVND (reference sequence). The CDR3 loop spans 14 amino acids. V shed 1 base and J shed 1 base, with 7 bases lying between them. This CDR3 reads CASSIGQHNYGYTF. CDR3 sequence (DNA): TGTGCCAGTAGTATAGGACAGCATAACTATGGCTACACCTTC.

This rearrangement joins TRBV11-3 to TRBJ2-5; D gene unclear. The CDR3 spans 12 residues. Germline-derived CDR1 and CDR2 are SGHNT and YENEEA. The V end was cut by 2 bases, the J end by 5 bases, with 6 bases between. The CDR3 nucleotides read TGTGCCAGCAGCTTACAAACGGAGACCCAGTACTTC. Protein: CASSLQTETQYF.

The genes are TRBV30 and TRBJ2-2, with 11 nucleotides matching TRBD1. Trimming removed 3 bases from V and 7 bases from J; junction bases left unmatched: 1. Germline V gene lookup returns CDR1 GTSNPN and CDR2 SVGIG (reference sequence). The length of the CDR3 is 13 residues. The CDR3 is CAWRGQGDGELFF. For the CDR3, the DNA is TGTGCCTGGAGGGGACAGGGGGACGGGGAGCTGTTTTTT.

This chain links TRBV6-5 with TRBJ2-1; the match to TRBD2 covers 13 bases. Germline V gene sequence: CDR1 MNHEY, CDR2 SVGAGI. This CDR3 comprises 14 residues. V lost 7 bases to trimming and J lost 9 bases; unmatched junction nucleotides: 6. The CDR3 is CASKLAGGLGEQFF. Here the CDR3 DNA reads TGTGCCAGCAAACTAGCGGGAGGGCTGGGTGAGCAGTTCTTC.

V and J are TRBV18 and TRBJ2-3; D remains unclear. CDR1 is KGHSH and CDR2 is LQKENI in the germline V gene. V lost 3 bases to trimming and J lost 0 bases, with 7 bases between them. This CDR3 comprises 14 residues. CDR3 bases: TGTGCCAGCTCACCGCCGACTAGCACAGATACGCAGTATTTT. Translation: CASSPPTSTDTQYF.

This chain connects TRBV6-1 to TRBJ1-4; D unclear. Germline V gene sequence: CDR1 MNHNS, CDR2 SASEGT. This CDR3 contains 13 residues. The germline V and J ends were trimmed by 10 bases and 0 bases, with 9 bases remaining between them. The CDR3 sequence is CATDPATNEKLFF. The CDR3 bases are TGTGCCACAGACCCCGCAACTAATGAAAAACTGTTTTTT.

The V gene is TRBV30, the J gene TRBJ2-1, with TRBD2 matching over 10 bases. This CDR3 region has 13 residues. The germline CDR1 and CDR2 sequences are GTSNPN and SVGIG (reference sequence). After removal of 4 bases from V and 6 bases from J, the junction contained 3 bases not matched to a gene. CDR3 nucleotide sequence: TGTGCCTGGAATGTAGCGGGAGGCAATGAGCAGTTCTTC. Amino acids: CAWNVAGGNEQFF.

The chain links TRBV7-2 to TRBJ2-7; 8 bases map to TRBD1. The V segment lost 5 bases and the J segment 6 bases; nucleotides outside the gene matches: 12. Germline loops: CDR1 SGHTA, CDR2 FQGNSA. The CDR3 is 15 residues long. The CDR3 DNA follows: TGTGCCAGCAGCCAAACAACAGGGGGTATTGGCGAGCAGTACTTC. Its translation: CASSQTTGGIGEQYF.

This chain links TRBV20-1 with TRBJ2-7; D gene unclear. Looked up from germline, CDR1 is DFQATT and CDR2 is SNEGSKA (reference sequence). V dropped 5 bases and J dropped 2 bases, with 4 bases sitting between them. CDR3 length equals 10 residues. The CDR3 nucleotides are TGCAGTGCTGGAACCTACGAGCAGTACTTC. Amino acids: CSAGTYEQYF.

The V gene is TRBV7-9, the J gene TRBJ1-2; D gene uncertain. The V end lost 1 base, the J end lost 7 bases, and 13 bases lay between the germline ends. CDR1 and CDR2 from the germline V gene are SEHNR and FQNEAQ (reference sequence). The CDR3 runs 14 residues. The CDR3: CASSLGPGVGGYTF. The CDR3 DNA reads TGTGCCAGCAGCTTAGGGCCCGGGGTAGGTGGCTACACCTTC. The full variable domain, with the rest looked up from reference TRBV7-9 and TRBJ1-2, is DTGVSQNPRHKITKRGQNVTFRCDPISEHNRLYWYRQTLGQGPEFLTYFQNEAQLEKSRLLSDRFSAERPKGSFSTLEIQRTEQGDSAMYLCASSLGPGVGGYTFGSGTRLTVV.

This rearrangement joins TRBV28 to TRBJ1-1, with 8 bases that match TRBD1. CDR1 MDHEN and CDR2 SYDVKM come from the germline V gene. The CDR3 is 13 residues long. V lost 7 bases and J lost 5; bases outside the gene matches: 6. Here the CDR3 DNA reads TGTGCCAGCATCCTCAGGGGGCTAACTGAAGCTTTCTTT. It translates to CASILRGLTEAFF.

The rearrangement joins TRBV29-1 to TRBJ1-2; maybe TRBD1 (6 bases). V dropped 3 bases and J dropped 2 bases, with 19 bases sitting between them. Germline values: CDR1 SQVTM, CDR2 ANQGSEA. This CDR3 region has 16 residues. The CDR3 DNA reads TGCAGCGTTGAGGCGCCAACAGGGCCACAAAACTATGGCTACACCTTC. Protein: CSVEAPTGPQNYGYTF.

The chain has TRBV9 and TRBJ2-1; D remains ambiguous. The CDR3 length is 15 residues. CDR1 and CDR2 (germline): SGDLS, YYNGEE. V was pared by 3 bases and J by 5 bases, with 15 bases between. CDR3 bases: TGTGCCAGCAGCGCCAGGATCGCCTCGGACAATGAGCAGTTCTTC. Protein sequence: CASSARIASDNEQFF.

J is TRBJ2-5 and V is TRBV6-1; a possible D gene is TRBD2 (5 bases). Germline CDR1 reads MNHNS; CDR2 reads SASEGT. The CDR3 is 13 residues long. V dropped 5 bases and J dropped 5 bases, with 12 bases sitting between them. CDR3 loop: CASSTTRTETQYF. DNA of the CDR3: TGTGCCAGCAGTACAACTAGGACGGAGACCCAGTACTTC.

This rearrangement joins TRBV5-4 to TRBJ1-2, with 7 positions matching TRBD1. Germline V gene lookup returns CDR1 SGHNT and CDR2 YYREEE (reference sequence). The V segment lost 3 bases and the J segment 7 bases; nucleotides outside the gene matches: 6. This CDR3 has 13 amino acids. The CDR3 here is CASSSTGVGGYTF. DNA of the CDR3: TGTGCCAGCAGCTCTACAGGGGTAGGTGGCTACACCTTC.

This chain connects TRBV18 to TRBJ2-7; 9 positions agree with TRBD1. V was pared by 3 bases and J by 1 base, with 1 base of the junction left unmatched. Per the germline V gene, CDR1 is KGHSH and CDR2 is LQKENI. The CDR3 runs 14 residues. In DNA, the CDR3 is TGTGCCAGCTCACCTGGGACAGGGTCCTACGAGCAGTACTTC. Translated, it gives CASSPGTGSYEQYF.

V usage is TRBV29-1 and J usage is TRBJ2-6, with unresolved D. Germline values: CDR1 SQVTM, CDR2 ANQGSEA. The germline V and J ends were trimmed by 4 bases and 0 bases, with 7 bases remaining between them. This CDR3 has 14 residues. Here the CDR3 DNA reads TGCAGCGTTGGAGTGAACTCTGGGGCCAACGTCCTGACTTTC. This codes for CSVGVNSGANVLTF.

DNA of the CDR3: TGTGCCAGCAGCCCATCGGTGGAGACCTACGAGCAGTACTTC. Its protein product is CASSPSVETYEQYF. The chain is built from TRBV9 and TRBJ2-7; no clear D. Trimming left V 4 bases short and J 2 bases short, with 13 bases between. Looked up from germline, CDR1 is SGDLS and CDR2 is YYNGEE. The CDR3 extends over 14 amino acids.